The sequence of this T cell receptor beta chain was determined in a study of blood T cells in healthy people across ages. Study in general: Researchers report that template switching captured about one barcoded beta molecule per two T cells. Study results and caveats: No conclusive comparison of naive versus antigen-experienced cells was possible with unsorted PBMCs. More naive CD4+ cells and higher diversity were found in long-lived than in aged donors. Across samples, TCR beta diversity tracked strongly with naive T cell percentage.

The table lists this clonotype with a few counts. Its antigen is currently unknown. The second PCR ran about 6 to 12 cycles with a sample-barcoded 5' primer and J-beta primers. In TCRdb, the 5' RACE reads were re-called with MiXCR into one record per CDR3 protein. The data contain roughly 1.9 million distinct CDR3 sequences, roughly two fifths of them singletons. The CDR3 contains 15 residues. V dropped 2 bases and J dropped 2; count of bases not matched to a gene: 4. In germline, CDR1 is SNHLY, CDR2 FYNNEI. The chain links TRBV2 to TRBJ2-5; TRBD2 matches at 8 bases. Sequenced: blood. The sequence came from a human donor in good health. The CDR3 is CASSESGTRQETQYF. CDR3 coding DNA: TGTGCCAGCAGTGAAAGCGGGACTAGACAAGAGACCCAGTACTTC.